This T cell receptor beta chain comes out of a study of beta chain features in type 1 diabetes. V was cut by 4 bases and J by 3 bases, with 11 bases left in between. The CDR3 is 13 residues long. Per the germline V gene, CDR1 is SGHRS and CDR2 is YFSETQ. TCRB transcripts that were expressed got sequenced, as all of the isolated RNA had been reverse transcribed. Method: immunoSEQ multiplex PCR; TCRdb's copy keeps in-frame clones and lacks some. This sample yields hundreds of thousands of clones, of which roughly an eighth are seen a single time; roughly 0.028% belongs to the top ten. Sequencing input: naive CD4+ T cells from blood. The receptor was isolated from a woman aged 40 to 50 in good health. V and J are TRBV5-1 and TRBJ2-7; a possible D gene is TRBD1 (6 bases). In nucleotides, the CDR3 is TGCGCCAGCAGCAAGGGACAAGTCTACGAGCAGTACTTC. This sequence encodes CASSKGQVYEQYF.